This T cell receptor (beta chain) stems from a study of T cell responses to AZD1222 COVID-19 vaccine. Here immunoSEQ multiplex PCR was the method, and the copy in TCRdb shows in-frame clones only, minus some. This table has roughly 79,000 clones, 60% to 80% appearing once. Trimming took off 0 bases at V and 7 bases at J, with 10 bases between the two ends. The CDR3 is 14 amino acids. Germline V gene data show CDR1 as SGHDN and CDR2 as FVKESK. This TCR came from an adult in good health. The specimen was peripheral blood, collected on day 0 of AZD1222 vaccination. This chain links TRBV14 with TRBJ2-1, with TRBD1 as a possible D gene (5 bases). In DNA, the CDR3 is TGTGCCAGCAGCCAAGAATTCAGGGTGAATGAGCAGTTCTTC. It codes for CASSQEFRVNEQFF.